Described below is a single T cell receptor beta chain sequence and its context. This CDR3 has 12 residues. V lost 0 bases, J lost 9 bases, and 7 bases lay in between. In germline, CDR1 is SGHDT, CDR2 YYEEEE. These data are taken from a study of Ad26.COV2.S vaccination and SARS-CoV-2 variants. This table comes from immunoSEQ multiplex PCR, and its TCRdb copy is limited to in-frame clones, with some not included. The data hold fewer than 500,000 clones, with 85% to 90% observed a single time. Indicated treatment: about 20 received Ad26.COV2.S at low or high dose, single or two shots; about 5 received placebo; per-sample allocation not given. Material that was analyzed had been drawn on day 63 after the first vaccine or placebo injection. Boston provided a donor who was an adult aged 18-55 years.

This chain joins TRBV5-6 and TRBJ2-1; D call uncertain. This clonotype originated in a person aged 18 to 65 who received the Ad26.COV2.S COVID-19 vaccine or a placebo. Sample: peripheral blood, taken in a trial of Ad26.COV2.S vaccine versus placebo. The DNA for the CDR3 is TGTGCCAGCAGCTTGGACCTCGGTGAGCAGTTCTTC. This translates into CASSLDLGEQFF.